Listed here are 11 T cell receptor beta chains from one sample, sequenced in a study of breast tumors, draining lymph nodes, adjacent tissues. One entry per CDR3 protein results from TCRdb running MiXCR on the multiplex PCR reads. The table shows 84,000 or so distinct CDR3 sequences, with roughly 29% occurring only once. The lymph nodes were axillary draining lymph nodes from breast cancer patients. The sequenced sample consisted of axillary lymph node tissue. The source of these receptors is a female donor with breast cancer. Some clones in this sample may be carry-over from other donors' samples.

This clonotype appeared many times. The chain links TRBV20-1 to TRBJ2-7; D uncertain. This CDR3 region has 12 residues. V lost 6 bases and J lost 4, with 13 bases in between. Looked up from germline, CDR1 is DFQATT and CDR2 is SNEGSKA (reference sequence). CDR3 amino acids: CSAPKVEYEQYF. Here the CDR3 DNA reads TGCAGTGCCCCTAAGGTGGAATACGAGCAGTACTTC.

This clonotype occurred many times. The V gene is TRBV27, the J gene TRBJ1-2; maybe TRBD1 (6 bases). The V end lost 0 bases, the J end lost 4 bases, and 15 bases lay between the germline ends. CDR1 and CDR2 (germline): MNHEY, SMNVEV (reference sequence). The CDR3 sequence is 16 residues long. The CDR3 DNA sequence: TGTGCCAGCAGTTTATCGATCCAGGGGTTTCTCTATGGCTACACCTTC. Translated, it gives CASSLSIQGFLYGYTF.

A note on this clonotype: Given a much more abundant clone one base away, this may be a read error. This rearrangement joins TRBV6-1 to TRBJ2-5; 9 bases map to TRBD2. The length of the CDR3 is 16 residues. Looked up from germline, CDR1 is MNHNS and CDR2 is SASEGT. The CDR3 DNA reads TGTGCCAGCAGTACCGTTAGCGGGAGAGGGAAAGAGATCCAGTACTTC. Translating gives CASSTVSGRGKEIQYF.

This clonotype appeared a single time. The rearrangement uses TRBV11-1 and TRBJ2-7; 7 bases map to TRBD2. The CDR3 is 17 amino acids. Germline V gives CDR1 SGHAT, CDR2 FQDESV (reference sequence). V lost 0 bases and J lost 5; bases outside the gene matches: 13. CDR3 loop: CASSLALAGVHPHEQYF. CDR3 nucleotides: TGTGCCAGCAGCTTAGCGTTGGCGGGAGTACATCCCCACGAGCAGTACTTC.

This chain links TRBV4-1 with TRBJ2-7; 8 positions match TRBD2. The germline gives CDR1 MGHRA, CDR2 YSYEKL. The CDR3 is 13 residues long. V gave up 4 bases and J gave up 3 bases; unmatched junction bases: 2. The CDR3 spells CASSRTSSYEQYF. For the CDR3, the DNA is TGCGCCAGCAGCCGGACTAGCAGCTACGAGCAGTACTTC.

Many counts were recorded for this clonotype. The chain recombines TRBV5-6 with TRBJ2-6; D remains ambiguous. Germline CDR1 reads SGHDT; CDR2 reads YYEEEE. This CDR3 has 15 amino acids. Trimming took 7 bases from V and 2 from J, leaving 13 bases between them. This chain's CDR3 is CASRLGVAGANVLTF. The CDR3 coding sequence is TGTGCCAGCCGTCTTGGGGTAGCTGGGGCCAACGTCCTGACTTTC.

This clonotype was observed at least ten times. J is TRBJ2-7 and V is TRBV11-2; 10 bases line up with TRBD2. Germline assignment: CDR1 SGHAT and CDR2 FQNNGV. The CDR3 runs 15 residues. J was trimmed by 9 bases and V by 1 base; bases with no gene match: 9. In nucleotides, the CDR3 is TGTGCCAGCAGCTTAGTCCTAGCGGGAGTGTGGGGGCAGTACTTC. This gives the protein CASSLVLAGVWGQYF.

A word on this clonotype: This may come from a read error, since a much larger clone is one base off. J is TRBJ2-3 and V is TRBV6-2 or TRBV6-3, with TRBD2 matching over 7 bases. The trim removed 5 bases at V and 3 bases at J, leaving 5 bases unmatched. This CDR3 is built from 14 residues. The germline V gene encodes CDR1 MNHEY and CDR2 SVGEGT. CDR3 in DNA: TGTGCCAGCAGTCACGGTAGCGGGACAGATACGCAGTATTTT. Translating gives CASSHGSGTDTQYF.

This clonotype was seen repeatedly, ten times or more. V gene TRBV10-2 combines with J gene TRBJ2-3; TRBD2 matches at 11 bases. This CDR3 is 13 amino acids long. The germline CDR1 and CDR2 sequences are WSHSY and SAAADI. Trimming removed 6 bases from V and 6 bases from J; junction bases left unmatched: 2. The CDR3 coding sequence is TGCGCCAGCAGCATAGCGGGAGGGGATACGCAGTATTTT. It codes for CASSIAGGDTQYF.

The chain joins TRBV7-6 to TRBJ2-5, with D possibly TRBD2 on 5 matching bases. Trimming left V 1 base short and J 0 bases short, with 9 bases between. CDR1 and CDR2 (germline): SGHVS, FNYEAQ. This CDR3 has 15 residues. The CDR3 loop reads CASSLELADQETQYF. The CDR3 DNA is TGTGCCAGCAGCTTAGAGCTAGCAGACCAAGAGACCCAGTACTTC.

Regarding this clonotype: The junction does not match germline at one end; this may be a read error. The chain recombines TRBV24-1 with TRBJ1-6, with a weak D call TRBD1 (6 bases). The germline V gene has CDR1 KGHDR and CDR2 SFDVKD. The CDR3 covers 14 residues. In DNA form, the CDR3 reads TGTGCCACCACCCGGGACACGGATAATTTACCCCCCCCCTTT. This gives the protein CATTRDTDNLPPPF.